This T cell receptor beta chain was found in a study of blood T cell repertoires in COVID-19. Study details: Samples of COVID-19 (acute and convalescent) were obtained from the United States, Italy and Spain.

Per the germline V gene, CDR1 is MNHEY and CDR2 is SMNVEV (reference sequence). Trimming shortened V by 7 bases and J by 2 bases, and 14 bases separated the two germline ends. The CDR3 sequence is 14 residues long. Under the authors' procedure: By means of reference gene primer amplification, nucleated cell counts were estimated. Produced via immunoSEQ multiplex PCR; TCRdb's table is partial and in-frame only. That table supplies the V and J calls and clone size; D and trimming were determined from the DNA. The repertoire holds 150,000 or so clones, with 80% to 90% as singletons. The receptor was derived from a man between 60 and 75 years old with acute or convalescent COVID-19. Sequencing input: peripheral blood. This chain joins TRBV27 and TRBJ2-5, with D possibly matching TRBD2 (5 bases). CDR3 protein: CASNREGGQETQYF. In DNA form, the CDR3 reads TGTGCCAGCAATAGGGAAGGAGGTCAAGAGACCCAGTACTTC.